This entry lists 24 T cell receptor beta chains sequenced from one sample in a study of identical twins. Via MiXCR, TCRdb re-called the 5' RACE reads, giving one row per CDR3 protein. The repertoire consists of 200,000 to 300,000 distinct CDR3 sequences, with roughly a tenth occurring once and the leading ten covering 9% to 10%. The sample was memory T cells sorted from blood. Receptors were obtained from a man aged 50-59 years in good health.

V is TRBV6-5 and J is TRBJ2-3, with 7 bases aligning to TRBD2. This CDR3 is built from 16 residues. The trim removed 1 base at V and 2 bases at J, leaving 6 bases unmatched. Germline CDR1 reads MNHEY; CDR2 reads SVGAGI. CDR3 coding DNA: TGTGCCAGCAGTTACTTATCGAGCGGGGACACAGATACGCAGTATTTT. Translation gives CASSYLSSGDTDTQYF.

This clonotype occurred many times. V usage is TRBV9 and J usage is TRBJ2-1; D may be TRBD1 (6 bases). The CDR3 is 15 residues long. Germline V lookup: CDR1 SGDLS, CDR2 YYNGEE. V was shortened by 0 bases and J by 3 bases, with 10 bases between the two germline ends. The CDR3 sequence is CASSVAQGSYNEQFF. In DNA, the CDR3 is TGTGCCAGCAGCGTAGCACAGGGCAGCTACAATGAGCAGTTCTTC.

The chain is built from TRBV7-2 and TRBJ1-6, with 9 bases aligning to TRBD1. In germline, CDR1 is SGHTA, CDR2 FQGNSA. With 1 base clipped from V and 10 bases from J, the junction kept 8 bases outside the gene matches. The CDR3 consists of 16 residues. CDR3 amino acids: CASSLDNGQGRSPLHF. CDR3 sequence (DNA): TGTGCCAGCAGCTTAGACAACGGACAGGGGAGATCACCCCTCCACTTT.

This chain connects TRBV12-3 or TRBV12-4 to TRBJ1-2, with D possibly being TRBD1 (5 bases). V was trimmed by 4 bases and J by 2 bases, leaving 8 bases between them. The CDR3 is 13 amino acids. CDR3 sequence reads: CASSYRDNYGYTF. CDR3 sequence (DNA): TGTGCCAGCAGTTACCGGGACAACTATGGCTACACCTTC.

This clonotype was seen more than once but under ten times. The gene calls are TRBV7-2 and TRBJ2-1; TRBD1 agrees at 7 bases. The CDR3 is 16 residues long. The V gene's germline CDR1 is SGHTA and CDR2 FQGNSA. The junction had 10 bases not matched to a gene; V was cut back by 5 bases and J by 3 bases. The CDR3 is CASSLHLTGSYNEQFF. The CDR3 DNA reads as TGTGCCAGCAGCCTACACCTGACAGGGAGCTACAATGAGCAGTTCTTC.

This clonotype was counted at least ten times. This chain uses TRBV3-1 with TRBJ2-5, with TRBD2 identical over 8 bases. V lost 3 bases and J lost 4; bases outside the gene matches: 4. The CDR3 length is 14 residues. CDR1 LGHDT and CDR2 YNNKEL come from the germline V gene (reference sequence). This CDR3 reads CASSHSGGAETQYF. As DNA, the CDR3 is TGTGCCAGCAGCCACTCCGGGGGGGCAGAGACCCAGTACTTC.

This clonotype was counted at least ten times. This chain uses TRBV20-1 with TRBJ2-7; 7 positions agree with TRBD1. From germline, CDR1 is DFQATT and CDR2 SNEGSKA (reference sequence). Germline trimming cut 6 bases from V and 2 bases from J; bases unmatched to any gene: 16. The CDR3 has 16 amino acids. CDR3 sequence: CSADPLAGTVPYEQYF. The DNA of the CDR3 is TGCAGTGCCGACCCCTTGGCCGGGACAGTCCCCTACGAGCAGTACTTC.

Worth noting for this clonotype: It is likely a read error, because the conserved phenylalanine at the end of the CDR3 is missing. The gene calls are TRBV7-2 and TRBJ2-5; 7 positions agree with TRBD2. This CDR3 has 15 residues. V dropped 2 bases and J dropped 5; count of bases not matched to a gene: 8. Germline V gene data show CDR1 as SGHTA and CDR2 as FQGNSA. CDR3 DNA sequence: TGTGCCAGCAGCTTATGGTCTAGGGGAGGGGAGACCCAGTACTGC. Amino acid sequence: CASSLWSRGGETQYC.

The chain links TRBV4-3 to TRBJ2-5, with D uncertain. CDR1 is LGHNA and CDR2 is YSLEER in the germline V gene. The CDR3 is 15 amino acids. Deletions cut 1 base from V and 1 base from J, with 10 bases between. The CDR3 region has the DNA TGCGCCAGCAGCCAAGGGCCGGCAGTCCAAGAGACCCAGTACTTC. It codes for CASSQGPAVQETQYF.

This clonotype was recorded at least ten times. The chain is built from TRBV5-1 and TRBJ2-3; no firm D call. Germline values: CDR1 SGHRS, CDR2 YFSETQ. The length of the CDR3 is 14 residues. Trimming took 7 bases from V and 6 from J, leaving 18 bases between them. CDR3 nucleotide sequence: TGCGCCAGCGGACGGGTGGCGGAAGGGGATACGCAGTATTTT. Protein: CASGRVAEGDTQYF.

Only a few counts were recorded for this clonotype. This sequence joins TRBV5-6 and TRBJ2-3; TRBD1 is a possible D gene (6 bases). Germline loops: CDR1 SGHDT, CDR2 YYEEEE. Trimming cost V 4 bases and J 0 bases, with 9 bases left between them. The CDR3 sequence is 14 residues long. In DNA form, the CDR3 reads TGTGCCAGCAGCCGGACAGTTAGCACAGATACGCAGTATTTT. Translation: CASSRTVSTDTQYF.

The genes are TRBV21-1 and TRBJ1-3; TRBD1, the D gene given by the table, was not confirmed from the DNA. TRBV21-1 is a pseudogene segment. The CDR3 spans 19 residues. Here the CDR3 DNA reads TGTGCCAGCAGCACACGGACAGGGTCCCGTCCAGACTCTGGAAACACCATATATTTT. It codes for CASSTRTGSRPDSGNTIYF.

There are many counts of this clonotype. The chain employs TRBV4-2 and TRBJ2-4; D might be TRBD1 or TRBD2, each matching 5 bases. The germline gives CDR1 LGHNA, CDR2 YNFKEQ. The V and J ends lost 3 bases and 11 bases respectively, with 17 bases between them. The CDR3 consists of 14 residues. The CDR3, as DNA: TGTGCCAGCAGCCAGTCCGGGACGGTATTTTTTCAGTACTTC. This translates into CASSQSGTVFFQYF.

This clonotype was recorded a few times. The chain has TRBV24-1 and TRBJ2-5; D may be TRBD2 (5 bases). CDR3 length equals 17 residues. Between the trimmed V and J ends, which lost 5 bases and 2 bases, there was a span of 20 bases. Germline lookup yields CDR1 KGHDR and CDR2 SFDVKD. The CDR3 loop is CATSAPEGYGPQETQYF. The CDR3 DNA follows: TGTGCCACCAGTGCCCCTGAGGGATACGGGCCGCAAGAGACCCAGTACTTC.

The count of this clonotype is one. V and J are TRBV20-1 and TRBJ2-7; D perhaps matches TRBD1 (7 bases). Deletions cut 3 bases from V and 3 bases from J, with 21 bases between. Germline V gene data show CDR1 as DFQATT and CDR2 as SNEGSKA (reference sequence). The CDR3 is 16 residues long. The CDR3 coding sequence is TGCAGTGCTAGGCGGGATAACGGGACAGAAGACTACGAGCAGTACTTC. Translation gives CSARRDNGTEDYEQYF.

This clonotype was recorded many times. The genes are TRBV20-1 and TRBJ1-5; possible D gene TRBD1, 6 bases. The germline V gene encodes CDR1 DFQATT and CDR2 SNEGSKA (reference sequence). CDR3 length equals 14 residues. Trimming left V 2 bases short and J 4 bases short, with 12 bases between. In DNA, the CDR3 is TGCAGTGCTAGAATGGGGGGGGCTAATCAGCCCCAGCATTTT. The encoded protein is CSARMGGANQPQHF.

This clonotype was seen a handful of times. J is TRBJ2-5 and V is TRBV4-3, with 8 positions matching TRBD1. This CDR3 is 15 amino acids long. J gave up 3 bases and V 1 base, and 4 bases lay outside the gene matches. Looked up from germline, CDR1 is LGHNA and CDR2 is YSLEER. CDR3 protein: CASSQGTGRKETQYF. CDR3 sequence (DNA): TGCGCCAGCAGCCAAGGGACAGGGAGAAAAGAGACCCAGTACTTC.

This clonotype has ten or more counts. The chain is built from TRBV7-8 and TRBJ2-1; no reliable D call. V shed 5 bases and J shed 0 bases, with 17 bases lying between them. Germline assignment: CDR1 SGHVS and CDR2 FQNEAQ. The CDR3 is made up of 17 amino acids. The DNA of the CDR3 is TGTGCCAGCAGCACCCAAGACTTACTGAGCTCCTACAATGAGCAGTTCTTC. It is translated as CASSTQDLLSSYNEQFF. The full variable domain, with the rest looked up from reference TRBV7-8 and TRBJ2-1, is GAGVSQSPRYKVAKRGQDVALRCDPISGHVSLFWYQQALGQGPEFLTYFQNEAQLDKSGLPSDRFFAERPEGSVSTLKIQRTQQEDSAVYLCASSTQDLLSSYNEQFFGPGTRLTVL.

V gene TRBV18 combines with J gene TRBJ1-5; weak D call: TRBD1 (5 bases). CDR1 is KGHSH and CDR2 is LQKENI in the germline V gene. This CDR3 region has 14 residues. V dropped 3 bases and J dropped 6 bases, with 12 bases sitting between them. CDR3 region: CASSPGRRSQPQHF. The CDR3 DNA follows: TGTGCCAGCTCACCGGGACGGCGGAGTCAGCCCCAGCATTTT.

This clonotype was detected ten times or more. The CDR3 sequence is CASSARVGEQYF. The CDR3 bases are TGTGCCAGCAGCGCGCGAGTTGGCGAGCAGTACTTC. The chain joins TRBV9 to TRBJ2-7; D uncertain. V was cut by 3 bases and J by 6 bases, with 10 bases left in between. The CDR3 sequence is 12 residues long. CDR1 and CDR2 (germline): SGDLS, YYNGEE. The complete variable domain, with remaining parts taken from reference TRBV9 and TRBJ2-7, reads DSGVTQTPKHLITATGQRVTLRCSPRSGDLSVYWYQQSLDQGLQFLIQYYNGEERAKGNILERFSAQQFPDLHSELNLSSLELGDSALYFCASSARVGEQYFGPGTRLTVT.

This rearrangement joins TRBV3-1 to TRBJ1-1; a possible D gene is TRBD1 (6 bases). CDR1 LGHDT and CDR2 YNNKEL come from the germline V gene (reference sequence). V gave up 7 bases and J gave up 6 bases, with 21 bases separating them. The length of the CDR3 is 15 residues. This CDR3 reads CASNKWGARIAEAFF. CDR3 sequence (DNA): TGTGCCAGCAACAAATGGGGGGCAAGGATAGCTGAAGCTTTCTTT.

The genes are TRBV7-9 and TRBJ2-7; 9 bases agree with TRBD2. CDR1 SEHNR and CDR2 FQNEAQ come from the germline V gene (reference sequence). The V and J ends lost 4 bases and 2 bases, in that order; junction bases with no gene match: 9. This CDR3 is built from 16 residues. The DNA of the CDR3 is TGTGCCAGCAGCTCATCCCAGCGGGGGGCCCCCTACGAGCAGTACTTC. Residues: CASSSSQRGAPYEQYF. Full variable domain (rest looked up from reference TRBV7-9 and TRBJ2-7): DTGVSQNPRHKITKRGQNVTFRCDPISEHNRLYWYRQTLGQGPEFLTYFQNEAQLEKSRLLSDRFSAERPKGSFSTLEIQRTEQGDSAMYLCASSSSQRGAPYEQYFGPGTRLTVT.

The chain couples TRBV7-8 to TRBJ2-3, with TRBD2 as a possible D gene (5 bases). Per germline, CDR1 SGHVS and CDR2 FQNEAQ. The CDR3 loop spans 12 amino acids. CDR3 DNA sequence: TGTGGCGTCAGCGGCCGCACAGATACGCAGTATTTT. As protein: CGVSGRTDTQYF.

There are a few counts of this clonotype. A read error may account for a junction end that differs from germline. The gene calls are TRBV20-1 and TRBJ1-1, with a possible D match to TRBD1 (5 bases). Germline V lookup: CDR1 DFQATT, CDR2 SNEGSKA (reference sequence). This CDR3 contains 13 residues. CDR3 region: CSAPRRGNAEAFF. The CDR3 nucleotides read TGCAGTGCCCCTAGGCGGGGGAACGCTGAAGCTTTCTTT.